This T cell receptor beta chain was recorded in a study of T cells in localized non-small cell lung cancer. The study, taken as a whole, reports: Turning up in adjacent lung were a median roughly 59 of the top 100 tumor clones. With higher T cell density in blood came longer overall survival. Sequencing, confined to only one tumor region, leaves heterogeneity possible.

To note about this clone: Its target is unknown.

Measured with immunoSEQ multiplex PCR; TCRdb has only the in-frame clones, and not every one. The sample has over 40,000 clones; more than 85% are singletons. This sequence originates from a woman aged 18-50 years with stage III lung adenocarcinoma. The sequencing here drew on peripheral blood, taken before any cancer treatment.

CDR3 loop: CASSARGYDLRSQETQYF. CDR3 in DNA: TGTGCCAGCAGCGCCAGGGGATATGACCTAAGGTCACAAGAGACCCAGTACTTC. The chain joins TRBV7-9 to TRBJ2-5; possible D gene TRBD1, 6 bases. The germline V and J ends were trimmed by 5 bases and 2 bases, with 24 bases remaining between them. Germline CDR1 and CDR2: SEHNR and FQNEAQ (reference sequence). The CDR3 spans 18 residues.